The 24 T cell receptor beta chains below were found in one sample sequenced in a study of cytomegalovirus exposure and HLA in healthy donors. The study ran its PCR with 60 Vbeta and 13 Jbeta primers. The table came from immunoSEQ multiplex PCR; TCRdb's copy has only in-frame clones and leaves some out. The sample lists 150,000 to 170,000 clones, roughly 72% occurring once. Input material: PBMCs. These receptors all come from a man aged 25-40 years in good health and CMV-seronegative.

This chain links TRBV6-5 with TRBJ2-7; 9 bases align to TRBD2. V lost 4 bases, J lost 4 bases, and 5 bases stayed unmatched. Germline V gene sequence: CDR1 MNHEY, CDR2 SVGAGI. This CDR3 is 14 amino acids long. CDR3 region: CASSFSGGPYEQYF. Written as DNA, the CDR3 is TGTGCCAGCAGTTTCAGCGGGGGGCCTTACGAGCAGTACTTC.

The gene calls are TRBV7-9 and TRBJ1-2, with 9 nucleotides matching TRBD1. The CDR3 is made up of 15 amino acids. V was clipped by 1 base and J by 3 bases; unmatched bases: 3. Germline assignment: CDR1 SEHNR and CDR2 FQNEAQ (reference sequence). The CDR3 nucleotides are TGTGCCAGCAGCTTAGTAGACAGGGGGGACTATGGCTACACCTTC. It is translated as CASSLVDRGDYGYTF.

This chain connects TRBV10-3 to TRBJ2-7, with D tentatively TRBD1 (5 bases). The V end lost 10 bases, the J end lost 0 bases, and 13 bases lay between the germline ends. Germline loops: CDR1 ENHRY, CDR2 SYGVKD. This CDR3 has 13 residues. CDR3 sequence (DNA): TGTGCCACAGAGGACACCCCCTCCTACGAGCAGTACTTC. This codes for CATEDTPSYEQYF.

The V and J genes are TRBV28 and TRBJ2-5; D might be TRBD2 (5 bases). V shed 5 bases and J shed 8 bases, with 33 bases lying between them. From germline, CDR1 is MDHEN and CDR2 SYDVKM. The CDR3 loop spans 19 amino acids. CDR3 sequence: CASSRTREIGTIIADTQYF. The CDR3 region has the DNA TGTGCCAGCAGTCGTACTCGGGAAATCGGCACAATCATTGCAGATACCCAGTACTTC.

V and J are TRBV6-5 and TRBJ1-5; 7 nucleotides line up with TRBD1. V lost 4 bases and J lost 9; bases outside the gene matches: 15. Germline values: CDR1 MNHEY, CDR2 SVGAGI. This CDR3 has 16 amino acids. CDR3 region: CASSLQGTERGMPQHF. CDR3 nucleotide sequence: TGTGCCAGCAGTTTACAGGGGACAGAACGAGGTATGCCCCAGCATTTT.

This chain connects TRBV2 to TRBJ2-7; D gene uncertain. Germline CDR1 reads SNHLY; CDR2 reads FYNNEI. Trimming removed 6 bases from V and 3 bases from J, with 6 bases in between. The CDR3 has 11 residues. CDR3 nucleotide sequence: TGTGCCAGCAGCACAAACTACGAGCAGTACTTC. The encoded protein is CASSTNYEQYF.

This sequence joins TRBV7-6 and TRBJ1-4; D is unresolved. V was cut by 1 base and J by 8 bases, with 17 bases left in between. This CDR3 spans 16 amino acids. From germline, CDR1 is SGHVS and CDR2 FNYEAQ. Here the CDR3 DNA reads TGTGCCAGCAGCTTAGGCCCCAGCGCAGTAGGAGAAAAACTGTTTTTT. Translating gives CASSLGPSAVGEKLFF.

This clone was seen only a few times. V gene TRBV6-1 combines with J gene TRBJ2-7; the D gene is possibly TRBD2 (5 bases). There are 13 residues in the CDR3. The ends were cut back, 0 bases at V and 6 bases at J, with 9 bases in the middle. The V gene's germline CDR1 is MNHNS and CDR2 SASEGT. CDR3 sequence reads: CASSEARVSEQYF. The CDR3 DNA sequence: TGTGCCAGCAGTGAAGCGAGGGTTTCCGAGCAGTACTTC.

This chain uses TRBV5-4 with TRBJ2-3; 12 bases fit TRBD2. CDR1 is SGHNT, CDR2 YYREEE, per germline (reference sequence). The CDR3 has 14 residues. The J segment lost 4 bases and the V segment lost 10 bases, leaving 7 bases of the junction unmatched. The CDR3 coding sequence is TGTGCCGTGATATCTAGCGGGGGGGCAGATACGCAGTATTTT. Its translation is CAVISSGGADTQYF.

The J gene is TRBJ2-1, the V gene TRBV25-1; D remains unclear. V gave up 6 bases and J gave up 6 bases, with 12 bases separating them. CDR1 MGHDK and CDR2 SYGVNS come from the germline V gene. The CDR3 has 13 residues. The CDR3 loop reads CASSSNTLNEQFF. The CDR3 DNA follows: TGTGCCAGCAGCTCTAATACTCTCAATGAGCAGTTCTTC.

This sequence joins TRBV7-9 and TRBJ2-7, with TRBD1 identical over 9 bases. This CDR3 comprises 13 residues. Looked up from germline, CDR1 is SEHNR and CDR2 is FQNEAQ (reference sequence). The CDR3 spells CSGGRDRVYEQYF. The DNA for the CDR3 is TGTTCCGGCGGCCGGGACAGGGTCTACGAGCAGTACTTC.

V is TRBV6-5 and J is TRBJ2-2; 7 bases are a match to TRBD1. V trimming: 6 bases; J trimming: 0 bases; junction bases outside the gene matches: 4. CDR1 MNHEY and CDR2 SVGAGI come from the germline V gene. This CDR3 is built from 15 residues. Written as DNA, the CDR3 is TGTGCCAGCAGGACCGGGACAGCGAACACCGGGGAGCTGTTTTTT. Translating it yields CASRTGTANTGELFF.

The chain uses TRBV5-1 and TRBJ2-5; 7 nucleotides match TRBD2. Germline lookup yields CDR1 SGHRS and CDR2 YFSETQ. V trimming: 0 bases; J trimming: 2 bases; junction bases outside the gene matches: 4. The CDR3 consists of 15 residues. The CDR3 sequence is CASSLEGLPQETQYF. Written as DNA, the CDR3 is TGCGCCAGCAGCTTGGAGGGACTACCGCAAGAGACCCAGTACTTC.

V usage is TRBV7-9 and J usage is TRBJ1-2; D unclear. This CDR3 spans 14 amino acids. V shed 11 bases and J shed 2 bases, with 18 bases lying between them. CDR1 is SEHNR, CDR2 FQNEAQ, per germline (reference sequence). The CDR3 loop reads CALEVLPSNYGYTF. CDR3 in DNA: TGTGCCTTGGAGGTGCTACCAAGCAACTATGGCTACACCTTC.

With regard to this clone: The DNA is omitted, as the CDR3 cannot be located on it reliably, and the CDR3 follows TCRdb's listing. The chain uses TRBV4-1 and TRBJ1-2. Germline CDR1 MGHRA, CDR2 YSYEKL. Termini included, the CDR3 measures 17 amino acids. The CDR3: CASSQEGPVLEKDGYTF.

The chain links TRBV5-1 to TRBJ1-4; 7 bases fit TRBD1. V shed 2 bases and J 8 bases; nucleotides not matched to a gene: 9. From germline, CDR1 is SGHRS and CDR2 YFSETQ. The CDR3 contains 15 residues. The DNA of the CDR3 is TGCGCCAGCAGCTTAAACAGGGGAACCGAAGAAAAACTGTTTTTT. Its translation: CASSLNRGTEEKLFF.

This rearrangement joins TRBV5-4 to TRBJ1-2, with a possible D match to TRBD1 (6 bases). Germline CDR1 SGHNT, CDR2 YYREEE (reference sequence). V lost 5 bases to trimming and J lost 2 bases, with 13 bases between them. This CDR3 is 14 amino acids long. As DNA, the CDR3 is TGTGCCAGCAGGTTCGCAGGGACAAACTATGGCTACACCTTC. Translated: CASRFAGTNYGYTF.

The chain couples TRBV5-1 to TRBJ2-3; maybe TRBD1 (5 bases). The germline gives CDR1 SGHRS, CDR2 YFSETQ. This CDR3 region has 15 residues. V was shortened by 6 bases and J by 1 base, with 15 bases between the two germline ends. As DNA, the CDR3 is TGCGCCAGCAACATGCAGGGTCTGGGCACAGATACGCAGTATTTT. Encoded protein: CASNMQGLGTDTQYF.

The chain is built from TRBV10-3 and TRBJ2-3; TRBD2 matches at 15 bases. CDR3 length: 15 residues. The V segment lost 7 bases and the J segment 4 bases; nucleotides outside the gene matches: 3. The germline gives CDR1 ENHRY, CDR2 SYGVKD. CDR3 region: CAITRTSGGADTQYF. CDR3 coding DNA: TGTGCCATCACCCGGACTAGCGGGGGGGCAGATACGCAGTATTTT.

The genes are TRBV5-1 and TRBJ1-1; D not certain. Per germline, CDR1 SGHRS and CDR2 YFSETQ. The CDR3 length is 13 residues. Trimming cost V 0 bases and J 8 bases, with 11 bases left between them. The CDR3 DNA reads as TGCGCCAGCAGCTTGGCCGGGAGATCAGAAGCTTTCTTT. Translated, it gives CASSLAGRSEAFF. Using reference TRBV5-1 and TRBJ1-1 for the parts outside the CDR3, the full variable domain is KAGVTQTPRYLIKTRGQQVTLSCSPISGHRSVSWYQQTPGQGLQFLFEYFSETQRNKGNFPGRFSGRQFSNSRSEMNVSTLELGDSALYLCASSLAGRSEAFFGQGTRLTVV.

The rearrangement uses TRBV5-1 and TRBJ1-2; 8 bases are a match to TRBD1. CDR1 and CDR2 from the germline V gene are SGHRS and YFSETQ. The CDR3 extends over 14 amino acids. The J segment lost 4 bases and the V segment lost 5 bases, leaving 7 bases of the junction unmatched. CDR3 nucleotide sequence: TGCGCCAGCAGGACGGGGACAGGCGGCTATGGCTACACCTTC. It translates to CASRTGTGGYGYTF.

The CDR3 coding sequence is TGTGCCAGCAGTGAAGCAGCCGGGACAGGAGGGTATGGCTACACCTTC. Translating gives CASSEAAGTGGYGYTF. The V call is TRBV6-1, the J call TRBJ1-2; TRBD1 agrees at 8 bases. J lost 5 bases, V lost 0 bases, and 8 bases had no gene match. The CDR3 has 16 residues. CDR1 and CDR2 from the germline V gene are MNHNS and SASEGT.

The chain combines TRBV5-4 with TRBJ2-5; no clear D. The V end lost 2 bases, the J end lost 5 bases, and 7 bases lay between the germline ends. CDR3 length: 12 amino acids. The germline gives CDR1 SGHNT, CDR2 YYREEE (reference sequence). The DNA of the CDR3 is TGTGCCAGCAGCTTAGAGATGGAGACCCAGTACTTC. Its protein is CASSLEMETQYF.

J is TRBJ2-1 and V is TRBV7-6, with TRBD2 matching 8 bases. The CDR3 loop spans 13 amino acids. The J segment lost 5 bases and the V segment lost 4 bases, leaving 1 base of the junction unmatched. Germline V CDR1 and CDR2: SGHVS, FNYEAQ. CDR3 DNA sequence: TGTGCCAGCAGCTCGCGGGGGGACAATGAGCAGTTCTTC. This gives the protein CASSSRGDNEQFF. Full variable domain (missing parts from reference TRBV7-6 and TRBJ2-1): GAGVSQSPRYKVTKRGQDVALRCDPISGHVSLYWYRQALGQGPEFLTYFNYEAQQDKSGLPNDRFSAERPEGSISTLTIQRTEQRDSAMYRCASSSRGDNEQFFGPGTRLTVL.